Listed here are 27 T cell receptor beta chains from one sample, sequenced in a study of blood T cell repertoires in COVID-19 (dated by TCRdb to 2020 to 2021). The library was made by the immunoSEQ multiplex PCR assay. TCRdb carries this immuneACCESS record with in-frame sequences only. Its versions omit some clonotypes, under half of them owing to an unresolved V gene in the studies checked, with the rest unexplained. Recorded for this sample are approximately 230,000 clones; over 75% of them occurred a single time. The ten largest clones add up to 2% to 2.5% of the sample. The sequenced sample was peripheral blood. The receptors were gathered from a woman aged 40 to 50 who had recovered from COVID-19.

V is TRBV2 and J is TRBJ1-5; D unclear. There are 14 residues in the CDR3. Trimming shortened V by 7 bases and J by 0 bases, and 10 bases separated the two germline ends. From germline, CDR1 is SNHLY and CDR2 FYNNEI. The CDR3 sequence: CASTLAGSNQPQHF. The CDR3 region has the DNA TGTGCCAGCACCCTCGCCGGTAGCAATCAGCCCCAGCATTTT.

The V gene is TRBV6-2 or TRBV6-3, the J gene TRBJ2-1, with 12 nucleotides matching TRBD2. This CDR3 contains 19 residues. Germline V CDR1 and CDR2: MNHEY, SVGEGT. The J segment lost 0 bases and the V segment lost 0 bases, leaving 6 bases of the junction unmatched. The CDR3 DNA reads as TGTGCCAGCAGTTACTCGAGGACTAGCGGGAAGAGCTCCTACAATGAGCAGTTCTTC. This sequence encodes CASSYSRTSGKSSYNEQFF.

The CDR3 loop reads CASSKRGTWVSGQPQHF. Here the CDR3 DNA reads TGTGCCAGCAGTAAAAGGGGTACTTGGGTTTCGGGTCAGCCCCAGCATTTT. This chain links TRBV28 with TRBJ1-5; possibly TRBD1 for D (5 bases). V gave up 5 bases and J gave up 6 bases, with 23 bases separating them. Germline values: CDR1 MDHEN, CDR2 SYDVKM. This CDR3 comprises 17 residues.

This chain links TRBV7-3 with TRBJ2-3, with D tentatively TRBD1 (5 bases). Trimming took 5 bases from V and 7 from J, leaving 22 bases between them. This CDR3 comprises 16 residues. Germline V gene lookup returns CDR1 SGHTA and CDR2 FQGTGA. CDR3 amino acids: CASSDRQRSTQNTQYF. Written as DNA, the CDR3 is TGTGCCAGCAGCGACCGACAGCGATCCACGCAGAATACGCAGTATTTT.

The chain recombines TRBV7-2 with TRBJ1-6, with a possible D match to TRBD1 (5 bases). Trimming stripped 5 bases from V and 10 bases from J, with 15 bases between. The CDR3 length is 14 residues. CDR1 is SGHTA and CDR2 is FQGNSA in the germline V gene. CDR3 loop: CASSLIRGGSPLHF. Written as DNA, the CDR3 is TGTGCCAGCAGCCTAATTCGGGGGGGATCACCCCTCCACTTT.

The chain couples TRBV6-5 to TRBJ1-6, with a possible D match to TRBD1 (5 bases). The CDR3 sequence is 12 residues long. Trimming removed 4 bases from V and 18 bases from J, with 16 bases in between. CDR1 is MNHEY and CDR2 is SVGAGI in the germline V gene. The CDR3 region is CASSSGTNYPHF. The DNA for the CDR3 is TGTGCCAGCAGTTCCGGGACTAACTATCCCCACTTT.

The chain links TRBV5-1 to TRBJ2-3; 7 nucleotides agree with TRBD2. The V gene's germline CDR1 is SGHRS and CDR2 YFSETQ. Trimming cost V 0 bases and J 6 bases; bases outside gene matches: 10. The CDR3 runs to 16 residues. CDR3 sequence (DNA): TGCGCCAGCAGCTTGGCGTCCGGGACTAAGAAGGATACGCAGTATTTT. Protein: CASSLASGTKKDTQYF.

This rearrangement joins TRBV24-1 to TRBJ2-3; 7 bases are shared with TRBD2. Trimming took 2 bases from V and 2 from J; bases not matched to a gene: 6. CDR1 and CDR2 from the germline V gene are KGHDR and SFDVKD. The CDR3 length is 16 residues. The DNA of the CDR3 is TGTGCCACCAGTGATTACTCAGCGGGGAACACAGATACGCAGTATTTT. Translation: CATSDYSAGNTDTQYF.

In its sample, this clone was seen a few times. The gene calls are TRBV5-1 and TRBJ2-7; D is ambiguous. CDR1 and CDR2 from the germline V gene are SGHRS and YFSETQ. The CDR3 has 16 residues. Trimming took 3 bases from V and 3 from J, leaving 19 bases between them. CDR3 amino acids: CASSSQYRNSRYEQYF. Here the CDR3 DNA reads TGCGCCAGCAGCTCACAATACCGCAACAGTCGCTACGAGCAGTACTTC. The full variable domain, rest sourced from reference TRBV5-1 and TRBJ2-7, is KAGVTQTPRYLIKTRGQQVTLSCSPISGHRSVSWYQQTPGQGLQFLFEYFSETQRNKGNFPGRFSGRQFSNSRSEMNVSTLELGDSALYLCASSSQYRNSRYEQYFGPGTRLTVT.

The rearrangement uses TRBV7-2 and TRBJ1-2; 8 nucleotides match TRBD1. V was pared by 1 base and J by 0 bases, with 7 bases of the junction left unmatched. The CDR3 runs 17 residues. Germline V lookup: CDR1 SGHTA, CDR2 FQGNSA. As DNA, the CDR3 is TGTGCCAGCAGCTTAGTGGGGACAGGCCAAGCTAACTATGGCTACACCTTC. This encodes CASSLVGTGQANYGYTF.

This rearrangement joins TRBV6-5 to TRBJ2-7, with D possibly TRBD1 on 6 matching bases. Trimming left V 5 bases short and J 6 bases short, with 8 bases between. Germline CDR1 is MNHEY and CDR2 is SVGAGI. The length of the CDR3 is 11 residues. The CDR3: CASSTGFEQYF. The CDR3 DNA is TGTGCCAGCAGTACAGGGTTCGAGCAGTACTTC.

This chain links TRBV2 with TRBJ1-2; D perhaps matches TRBD1 (6 bases). Per germline, CDR1 SNHLY and CDR2 FYNNEI. There are 11 residues in the CDR3. V was clipped by 6 bases and J by 7 bases, with 9 bases between them. This chain's CDR3 is CASRTGFGYTF. The CDR3 coding sequence is TGTGCCAGCAGAACAGGGTTTGGCTACACCTTC.

The CDR3 loop reads CATKESGLNTGELFF. DNA for the CDR3: TGTGCCACCAAAGAATCGGGATTGAACACCGGGGAGCTGTTTTTT. The rearrangement links TRBV19 to TRBJ2-2; possibly TRBD2 for D (5 bases). This CDR3 is 15 amino acids long. Germline loops: CDR1 LNHDA, CDR2 SQIVND (reference sequence). V lost 10 bases, J lost 1 base, and 16 bases lay in between.

The chain has TRBV27 and TRBJ2-7; a possible D gene is TRBD1 (6 bases). CDR3 length: 12 residues. With 8 bases removed from V and 4 bases from J, the gap between germline ends came to 12 bases. The V gene's germline CDR1 is MNHEY and CDR2 SMNVEV (reference sequence). CDR3 nucleotide sequence: TGTGCCAGCGGCAAGGGGGTGTACGAGCAGTACTTC. Residues: CASGKGVYEQYF.

This CDR3 is CASSLGQANYGYTF. The CDR3 nucleotides are TGTGCCAGCAGCCTCGGACAGGCTAACTATGGCTACACCTTC. The chain links TRBV7-8 to TRBJ1-2; TRBD1 aligns across 7 bases. Per germline, CDR1 SGHVS and CDR2 FQNEAQ. The V segment lost 5 bases and the J segment 0 bases; nucleotides outside the gene matches: 3. This CDR3 contains 14 residues. The full variable domain, completed using reference TRBV7-8 and TRBJ1-2, is GAGVSQSPRYKVAKRGQDVALRCDPISGHVSLFWYQQALGQGPEFLTYFQNEAQLDKSGLPSDRFFAERPEGSVSTLKIQRTQQEDSAVYLCASSLGQANYGYTFGSGTRLTVV.

This chain connects TRBV29-1 to TRBJ1-1; maybe TRBD1 (5 bases). CDR3 length: 12 amino acids. Germline-derived CDR1 and CDR2 are SQVTM and ANQGSEA. With 6 bases removed from V and 7 bases from J, the gap between germline ends came to 15 bases. DNA of the CDR3: TGCAGCGTAGTAGACAGTCCCCTTGAAGCTTTCTTT. As protein: CSVVDSPLEAFF.

The J gene is TRBJ1-4, the V gene TRBV19, with D maybe TRBD1 (5 bases). This CDR3 contains 15 residues. V lost 4 bases and J 4 bases, leaving 13 bases between the germline ends. The germline CDR1 and CDR2 sequences are LNHDA and SQIVND (reference sequence). This CDR3 is CASSTGPGLNEKLFF. The DNA of the CDR3 is TGTGCCAGTAGTACAGGGCCTGGGCTTAATGAAAAACTGTTTTTT. The variable domain in full, completed from reference TRBV19 and TRBJ1-4, reads DGGITQSPKYLFRKEGQNVTLSCEQNLNHDAMYWYRQDPGQGLRLIYYSQIVNDFQKGDIAEGYSVSREKKESFPLTVTSAQKNPTAFYLCASSTGPGLNEKLFFGSGTQLSVL.

This sequence joins TRBV7-2 and TRBJ2-1, with 9 bases fitting TRBD2. Unmatched junction bases numbered 0, after V lost 1 base and J lost 2 bases. This CDR3 has 15 residues. CDR1 SGHTA and CDR2 FQGNSA come from the germline V gene. CDR3 loop: CASSLGGRAYNEQFF. CDR3 nucleotide sequence: TGTGCCAGCAGCTTAGGCGGGAGGGCCTACAATGAGCAGTTCTTC.

The chain links TRBV27 to TRBJ1-2; tentatively, D is TRBD1 (5 bases). CDR3 length: 13 residues. Trimming left V 2 bases short and J 4 bases short, with 8 bases between. Per the germline V gene, CDR1 is MNHEY and CDR2 is SMNVEV (reference sequence). DNA for the CDR3: TGTGCCAGCAGTTTAGACAGCGCCTATGGCTACACCTTC. Translated: CASSLDSAYGYTF.

This clone was found a few times. The chain carries TRBV19 and TRBJ2-7; 12 bases agree with TRBD1. The CDR3 is made up of 15 amino acids. Trimming took 1 base from V and 5 from J; bases not matched to a gene: 3. Per the germline V gene, CDR1 is LNHDA and CDR2 is SQIVND (reference sequence). The CDR3 spells CASSIARDRGHEQYF. The CDR3 region has the DNA TGTGCCAGTAGTATAGCCCGGGACAGGGGGCACGAGCAGTACTTC.

The chain has TRBV6-5 and TRBJ2-7; no definite D call. This CDR3 contains 14 residues. Germline CDR1 MNHEY, CDR2 SVGAGI. The V end was cut by 5 bases, the J end by 2 bases, with 13 bases between. The CDR3 is CASSTLGLAYEQYF. The DNA of the CDR3 is TGTGCCAGCAGTACCCTCGGGTTAGCCTACGAGCAGTACTTC.

The chain uses TRBV12-5 and TRBJ2-7; TRBD1 agrees at 9 bases. In germline, CDR1 is LGHNT, CDR2 FRNRAP. The CDR3 is 18 amino acids. V was pared by 3 bases and J by 0 bases, with 12 bases of the junction left unmatched. The DNA for the CDR3 is TGTGCTAGTGGTTTCCTCACTAACGACAGGGGGTTCTCCTACGAGCAGTACTTC. This gives the protein CASGFLTNDRGFSYEQYF.

In nucleotides, the CDR3 is TGTGCCAGCAGAGAGACAGAGCAAGGGTGGCAGCCCCAGCATTTT. Translating it yields CASRETEQGWQPQHF. V and J are TRBV6-5 and TRBJ1-5; possibly TRBD1 for D (5 bases). Trimming removed 6 bases from V and 7 bases from J, with 19 bases in between. Germline CDR1 and CDR2: MNHEY and SVGAGI. The CDR3 runs to 15 residues.

The V gene is TRBV7-2, the J gene TRBJ1-2; 11 bases agree with TRBD1. Losses at the gene ends were 6 bases for V and 5 bases for J; bases not matched to a gene: 5. Germline V gene sequence: CDR1 SGHTA, CDR2 FQGNSA. The CDR3 totals 14 residues. The CDR3 DNA is TGTGCCAGCAGAACCGGGACAGGGGGATATGGCTACACCTTC. Amino acids: CASRTGTGGYGYTF.

This sequence joins TRBV5-4 and TRBJ2-7; 11 bases agree with TRBD1. CDR1 is SGHNT and CDR2 is YYREEE in the germline V gene (reference sequence). The CDR3 loop spans 13 amino acids. Germline trimming cut 3 bases from V and 6 bases from J; bases unmatched to any gene: 2. The CDR3 DNA sequence: TGTGCCAGCAGCTCGGGACAGGGGGGCGAGCAGTACTTC. This translates into CASSSGQGGEQYF.

The chain uses TRBV18 and TRBJ2-1; D is possibly TRBD2 (6 bases). Germline loops: CDR1 KGHSH, CDR2 LQKENI. The CDR3 totals 13 residues. V gave up 4 bases and J gave up 10 bases, with 14 bases separating them. This chain's CDR3 is CASSLRLVEEQFF. CDR3 DNA: TGTGCCAGCTCACTCCGACTAGTTGAGGAGCAGTTCTTC.

The gene calls are TRBV5-6 and TRBJ2-3, with TRBD1 identical over 8 bases. Germline values: CDR1 SGHDT, CDR2 YYEEEE. CDR3 length equals 16 residues. V was clipped by 3 bases and J by 4 bases; unmatched bases: 10. CDR3 sequence reads: CASSWGTGGWADTQYF. CDR3 coding DNA: TGTGCCAGCAGCTGGGGCACAGGGGGATGGGCAGATACGCAGTATTTT.